What follows are 26 T cell receptor beta chains derived from one specimen sequenced in a study of early T cells in non-severe SARS-CoV-2 infection. One entry per CDR3 protein results from TCRdb running MiXCR on the 5' RACE reads. This repertoire shows about 110,000 distinct CDR3 sequences, 12% found once; its top ten account for around 2.9%. The sample taken for sequencing was whole blood. Every receptor here comes from an adult who was a healthcare worker with PCR-confirmed SARS-CoV-2 infection or an uninfected control (not recorded which).

The chain has TRBV27 and TRBJ2-7; TRBD1 might be the D (6 bases). This CDR3 spans 12 amino acids. The ends were cut back, 3 bases at V and 13 bases at J, with 16 bases in the middle. Germline V gene sequence: CDR1 MNHEY, CDR2 SMNVEV (reference sequence). The chain's CDR3 is CASSFQRTALYF. CDR3 in DNA: TGTGCCAGCAGTTTCCAACGGACAGCTTTATACTTC.

Only a few counts were recorded for this clonotype. The chain recombines TRBV20-1 with TRBJ2-5; a weak D match, TRBD1 (6 bases). CDR1 is DFQATT and CDR2 is SNEGSKA in the germline V gene (reference sequence). The CDR3 spans 12 residues. V was pared by 4 bases and J by 5 bases, with 11 bases between. The DNA for the CDR3 is TGCAGTGCTAATGGGGGCCGGGAGACCCAGTACTTC. Protein: CSANGGRETQYF.

This clonotype was recorded at least ten times. The V gene is TRBV7-8, the J gene TRBJ2-3; D remains unclear. CDR1 SGHVS and CDR2 FQNEAQ come from the germline V gene. The CDR3 runs 16 residues. V lost 5 bases and J 6 bases, leaving 21 bases between the germline ends. As DNA, the CDR3 is TGTGCCAGCAGCCCCTCTTCCGGGCGTTCAGCCGATACGCAGTATTTT. It codes for CASSPSSGRSADTQYF. The variable domain in full, with the rest retrieved from reference TRBV7-8 and TRBJ2-3, is GAGVSQSPRYKVAKRGQDVALRCDPISGHVSLFWYQQALGQGPEFLTYFQNEAQLDKSGLPSDRFFAERPEGSVSTLKIQRTQQEDSAVYLCASSPSSGRSADTQYFGPGTRLTVL.

CDR3 region: CASSGGRGTGELFF. CDR3 sequence (DNA): TGCGCCAGCAGCGGGGGAAGGGGGACCGGGGAGCTGTTTTTT. This chain connects TRBV4-1 to TRBJ2-2; possibly TRBD1 for D (6 bases). CDR3 size: 14 residues. Trimming stripped 5 bases from V and 5 bases from J, with 12 bases between. Germline V CDR1 and CDR2: MGHRA, YSYEKL.

This clonotype showed up just a few times. This sequence joins TRBV25-1 and TRBJ1-2, with D possibly being TRBD1 (5 bases). The CDR3 totals 15 residues. V dropped 5 bases and J dropped 2 bases, with 15 bases sitting between them. Germline V CDR1 and CDR2: MGHDK, SYGVNS. CDR3 nucleotides: TGTGCCAGCAGTCCCACCAAGACAGCGAACTATGGCTACACCTTC. This codes for CASSPTKTANYGYTF.

This clonotype was observed a few times. This chain links TRBV12-3 or TRBV12-4 with TRBJ2-2, with D unclear. The V end lost 1 base, the J end lost 7 bases, and 13 bases lay between the germline ends. CDR3 length: 15 residues. The CDR3 here is CASSLEPSLGGELFF. The CDR3, as DNA: TGTGCCAGCAGTTTAGAACCCAGTCTAGGCGGGGAGCTGTTTTTT.

In this sample, this clonotype turned up many times. The rearrangement uses TRBV10-3 and TRBJ2-1; D is ambiguous. CDR1 and CDR2 from the germline V gene are ENHRY and SYGVKD. V dropped 2 bases and J dropped 0 bases, with 8 bases sitting between them. This CDR3 comprises 15 residues. The CDR3 DNA is TGTGCCATCAGTGAGCGGTCTTACTCCTACAATGAGCAGTTCTTC. It is translated as CAISERSYSYNEQFF.

The gene calls are TRBV7-9 and TRBJ2-7, with D maybe TRBD2 (5 bases). Looked up from germline, CDR1 is SEHNR and CDR2 is FQNEAQ (reference sequence). V gave up 5 bases and J gave up 0 bases, with 8 bases separating them. The CDR3 length is 13 residues. The CDR3 bases are TGTGCCAGCAGCAGGGAGCGCTCCTACGAGCAGTACTTC. It yields the protein CASSRERSYEQYF.

The chain is built from TRBV14 and TRBJ2-1; 12 bases align to TRBD2. This CDR3 has 14 residues. The V segment lost 2 bases and the J segment 9 bases; nucleotides outside the gene matches: 2. CDR1 is SGHDN, CDR2 FVKESK, per germline. CDR3 residues: CASSQLAGGFEQFF. CDR3 coding DNA: TGTGCCAGCAGCCAACTAGCGGGAGGGTTTGAGCAGTTCTTC.

This chain connects TRBV6-5 to TRBJ1-6, with D possibly matching TRBD1 (6 bases). Germline values: CDR1 MNHEY, CDR2 SVGAGI. The CDR3 extends over 17 amino acids. The V end lost 5 bases, the J end lost 8 bases, and 22 bases lay between the germline ends. In DNA, the CDR3 is TGTGCCAGCAGTGGTCGGGCAGCCATATCAGGGGATTCACCCCTCCACTTT. Translated, it gives CASSGRAAISGDSPLHF.

This clonotype was seen a few times. V usage is TRBV6-5 and J usage is TRBJ1-6, with 7 bases identical to TRBD1. The CDR3 sequence is 15 residues long. V dropped 6 bases and J dropped 7; count of bases not matched to a gene: 9. Germline-derived CDR1 and CDR2 are MNHEY and SVGAGI. The CDR3 sequence is CASSPGGGKNSPLHF. The DNA of the CDR3 is TGTGCCAGCAGCCCAGGGGGGGGTAAAAATTCACCCCTCCACTTT.

The chain combines TRBV5-1 with TRBJ1-1; 8 nucleotides align to TRBD1. The germline gives CDR1 SGHRS, CDR2 YFSETQ. V shed 0 bases, J shed 1 base, and the junction held 2 bases outside the gene matches. The CDR3 loop spans 15 amino acids. The CDR3 protein is CASSLATGENTEAFF. In nucleotides, the CDR3 is TGCGCCAGCAGCTTGGCGACAGGGGAGAACACTGAAGCTTTCTTT.

This clonotype was seen a handful of times. This rearrangement joins TRBV7-8 to TRBJ2-1; 7 bases line up with TRBD2. The CDR3 is 18 residues long. V lost 0 bases and J lost 5; bases outside the gene matches: 13. Germline V gene sequence: CDR1 SGHVS, CDR2 FQNEAQ. DNA for the CDR3: TGTGCCAGCAGCTTAGCCCGGATTCGGACTAGATTAGACAATGAGCAGTTCTTC. The encoded protein is CASSLARIRTRLDNEQFF.

Many counts were recorded for this clonotype. The chain's CDR3 is CASSLVGAGANVLTF. CDR3 nucleotides: TGCGCCAGCAGCTTGGTAGGAGCAGGGGCCAACGTCCTGACTTTC. This chain connects TRBV5-1 to TRBJ2-6; D gene unclear. The CDR3 spans 15 residues. With 0 bases removed from V and 4 bases from J, the gap between germline ends came to 8 bases. Germline loops: CDR1 SGHRS, CDR2 YFSETQ.

This clonotype was seen a handful of times. CDR3 region: CASSTTGYGYTF. Here the CDR3 DNA reads TGCGCCAGCAGCACAACGGGCTATGGCTACACCTTC. The chain is built from TRBV5-1 and TRBJ1-2, with unresolved D. This CDR3 spans 12 amino acids. With 4 bases removed from V and 4 bases from J, the gap between germline ends came to 8 bases. The germline gives CDR1 SGHRS, CDR2 YFSETQ. Full variable domain (rest looked up from reference TRBV5-1 and TRBJ1-2): KAGVTQTPRYLIKTRGQQVTLSCSPISGHRSVSWYQQTPGQGLQFLFEYFSETQRNKGNFPGRFSGRQFSNSRSEMNVSTLELGDSALYLCASSTTGYGYTFGSGTRLTVV.

J is TRBJ1-1 and V is TRBV21-1; the table's TRBD1 call for D was not verified on the DNA. TRBV21-1 is tagged as a pseudogene. There are 14 residues in the CDR3. Written as DNA, the CDR3 is TGTGCCAGCGCCGGGGGACAGGGGATCCCTGAAGCTTTCTTT. Its protein product is CASAGGQGIPEAFF.

The chain uses TRBV12-3 or TRBV12-4 and TRBJ1-2; D not certain. The CDR3 has 13 amino acids. V was shortened by 3 bases and J by 7 bases, with 12 bases between the two germline ends. CDR3 sequence (DNA): TGTGCCAGCAGTTTGTCGGCACCGTCTGGCTACACCTTC. It codes for CASSLSAPSGYTF.

This clonotype was observed many times. The gene calls are TRBV3-1 and TRBJ1-3, with 8 bases that match TRBD1. The CDR3 has 15 amino acids. Germline CDR1 reads LGHDT; CDR2 reads YNNKEL (reference sequence). Germline trimming cut 4 bases from V and 7 bases from J; bases unmatched to any gene: 9. CDR3 nucleotides: TGTGCCAGCAGCCCCTTAGGGACAGGCGGCAACACCATATATTTT. This translates into CASSPLGTGGNTIYF.

The V gene is TRBV6-5, the J gene TRBJ2-6, with D tentatively TRBD1 (6 bases). Between the trimmed V and J ends, which lost 2 bases and 4 bases, there was a span of 15 bases. There are 17 residues in the CDR3. From germline, CDR1 is MNHEY and CDR2 SVGAGI. The CDR3 DNA reads as TGTGCCAGCAGTTACGGGACACCACGGGCAGGGGCCAACGTCCTGACTTTC. It encodes CASSYGTPRAGANVLTF.

This clonotype came up a few times. The V call is TRBV11-3, the J call TRBJ1-6; D is uncertain. Germline loops: CDR1 SGHNT, CDR2 YENEEA. V gave up 1 base and J gave up 4 bases, with 11 bases separating them. The CDR3 spans 16 residues. The CDR3 protein is CASSLAQKYYNSPLHF. CDR3 nucleotides: TGTGCCAGCAGCTTAGCCCAGAAGTATTATAATTCACCCCTCCACTTT.

This clonotype was detected ten times or more. J is TRBJ2-1 and V is TRBV24-1; 10 positions match TRBD2. Germline CDR1 is KGHDR and CDR2 is SFDVKD. The junction had 12 bases not matched to a gene; V was cut back by 3 bases and J by 8 bases. CDR3 length equals 17 residues. CDR3 region: CATSDPPGLAPGDEQFF. Here the CDR3 DNA reads TGTGCCACCAGTGATCCGCCGGGACTAGCGCCGGGGGATGAGCAGTTCTTC.

The chain links TRBV2 to TRBJ1-5; tentative D call: TRBD1 (6 bases). The CDR3 runs to 14 residues. V shed 5 bases and J shed 7 bases, with 15 bases lying between them. CDR1 is SNHLY and CDR2 is FYNNEI in the germline V gene. CDR3 region: CASSQGGIRQPQHF. CDR3 nucleotides: TGTGCCAGCAGTCAAGGGGGGATAAGGCAGCCCCAGCATTTT.

This clonotype has a count of ten or more. The chain couples TRBV6-5 to TRBJ2-5, with TRBD2 as a possible D gene (6 bases). V was pared by 9 bases and J by 2 bases, with 7 bases between. The CDR3 runs to 11 residues. CDR1 and CDR2 (germline): MNHEY, SVGAGI. The CDR3 here is CASGRQETQYF. The CDR3, as DNA: TGTGCCAGTGGGAGGCAAGAGACCCAGTACTTC.

This clonotype was counted ten times or more. V is TRBV7-2 and J is TRBJ2-3; no clear D. This CDR3 has 16 amino acids. Germline assignment: CDR1 SGHTA and CDR2 FQGNSA. V lost 0 bases and J lost 4, with 14 bases in between. CDR3 sequence reads: CASSLAGRRVSDTQYF. CDR3 in DNA: TGTGCCAGCAGCTTAGCGGGTCGCCGAGTGTCAGATACGCAGTATTTT.

On this clonotype: A much larger clone differs by one base, so this may be a read error. This likely comes from a read error, as the CDR3 has no conserved phenylalanine or tryptophan at its end. This rearrangement joins TRBV11-2 to TRBJ2-7; 7 bases map to TRBD1. The CDR3 contains 15 residues. Per germline, CDR1 SGHAT and CDR2 FQNNGV. Trimming at V came to 6 bases and at J to 4 bases, leaving 12 bases not matched to a gene. The CDR3 loop is CASSLNGQASYEQYS. CDR3 DNA sequence: TGTGCCAGCAGTCTTAACGGACAGGCTTCTTACGAGCAGTACTCC.

CDR3 sequence (DNA): TGTGCCAGTAGTAAACCCCGGGGGCTTCAAGATGGAGGCTACACCTTC. It specifies CASSKPRGLQDGGYTF. The chain combines TRBV19 with TRBJ1-2; a weak D match, TRBD1 (6 bases). CDR1 LNHDA and CDR2 SQIVND come from the germline V gene (reference sequence). Trimming removed 4 bases from V and 8 bases from J, with 23 bases in between. The CDR3 runs 16 residues.